The 20 T cell receptor beta chains presented below share a single source sample, sequenced in a study of blood T cells in healthy people across ages. Next came a second PCR, run for about 7 to 11 cycles, which used a sample-barcoded 5' primer along with a J-beta primer mix. TCRdb passed the 5' RACE reads through MiXCR, listing each CDR3 protein once. The table lists approximately 810,000 distinct CDR3 sequences, around 26% of them singletons. What was sequenced was blood. Receptors were obtained from a woman of 80 years or more in good health.

On this clonotype: At one of its ends the junction is not consistent with the germline gene, which may arise from a read error. The genes are TRBV6-5 and TRBJ1-2, with 7 bases that match TRBD1. This CDR3 comprises 14 residues. Germline CDR1 reads MNHEY; CDR2 reads SVGAGI. CDR3 coding DNA: TGTACCAGCAGTTACGGATTACAGGGGAATGGCTACACCTTC. As protein: CTSSYGLQGNGYTF.

The chain combines TRBV7-2 with TRBJ2-7; D is tentatively TRBD1 or TRBD2 (6 bases each). The CDR3 has 14 residues. CDR1 is SGHTA and CDR2 is FQGNSA in the germline V gene. Trimming removed 7 bases at V and 6 bases at J, with 19 bases between. This chain's CDR3 is CASNNIGGRGEQYF. CDR3 nucleotides: TGTGCCAGCAACAACATAGGGGGGCGGGGCGAGCAGTACTTC. Combining the CDR3 with reference TRBV7-2 and TRBJ2-7 gives the whole variable domain GAGVSQSPSNKVTEKGKDVELRCDPISGHTALYWYRQSLGQGLEFLIYFQGNSAPDKSGLPSDRFSAERTGGSVSTLTIQRTQQEDSAVYLCASNNIGGRGEQYFGPGTRLTVT.

A few counts support this clonotype. This sequence joins TRBV5-6 and TRBJ2-2; D may be TRBD1 (6 bases). The CDR3 is made up of 16 amino acids. Germline CDR1 is SGHDT and CDR2 is YYEEEE. Between the trimmed V and J ends, which lost 0 bases and 1 base, there was a span of 10 bases. The CDR3 region is CASSLAGTMNTGELFF. CDR3 DNA: TGTGCCAGCAGCTTGGCCGGGACAATGAACACCGGGGAGCTGTTTTTT.

This clonotype was found many times. The CDR3 is CASAPDPGSYEQYF. The CDR3 coding sequence is TGCGCCAGCGCCCCAGACCCCGGCTCCTACGAGCAGTACTTC. The gene calls are TRBV5-1 and TRBJ2-7; D is ambiguous. Looked up from germline, CDR1 is SGHRS and CDR2 is YFSETQ. CDR3 size: 14 residues. V lost 7 bases and J 0 bases, leaving 14 bases between the germline ends. Supplemented by reference TRBV5-1 and TRBJ2-7, the full variable domain reads KAGVTQTPRYLIKTRGQQVTLSCSPISGHRSVSWYQQTPGQGLQFLFEYFSETQRNKGNFPGRFSGRQFSNSRSEMNVSTLELGDSALYLCASAPDPGSYEQYFGPGTRLTVT.

About this clonotype: One end of the junction does not line up with germline, which may come from a read error. The gene calls are TRBV7-8 and TRBJ2-2; D possibly uses TRBD1 or TRBD2 (5 bases each). Germline values: CDR1 SGHVS, CDR2 FQNEAQ. This CDR3 spans 17 amino acids. DNA of the CDR3: TGTGCCAGCAGCTCCTATCGTGCAGGGTCGAACACCGGGGAGCGGTTTTTT. Protein product: CASSSYRAGSNTGERFF.

This sequence joins TRBV6-1 and TRBJ2-1, with 8 positions matching TRBD2. The CDR3 contains 17 residues. V was clipped by 5 bases and J by 9 bases; unmatched bases: 18. Germline V gives CDR1 MNHNS, CDR2 SASEGT. The CDR3 is CASSLYSGGLDTGEQFF. As DNA, the CDR3 is TGTGCCAGCAGTCTGTACAGCGGGGGTTTGGACACGGGTGAGCAGTTCTTC.

This clonotype was picked up many times. V gene TRBV7-2 combines with J gene TRBJ2-7; D ambiguous. V gave up 2 bases and J gave up 2 bases, with 4 bases separating them. CDR1 SGHTA and CDR2 FQGNSA come from the germline V gene. The CDR3 covers 12 residues. The CDR3 region has the DNA TGTGCCAGCAGCTTAATGCCCTACGAGCAGTACTTC. Translation gives CASSLMPYEQYF.

This clonotype has ten or more counts. The chain has TRBV27 and TRBJ2-5; TRBD1 is a possible D gene (6 bases). Trimming left V 2 bases short and J 0 bases short, with 10 bases between. Germline V CDR1 and CDR2: MNHEY, SMNVEV (reference sequence). This CDR3 is 15 amino acids long. CDR3 residues: CASSLGDTYQETQYF. As DNA, the CDR3 is TGTGCCAGCAGTTTAGGGGACACATACCAAGAGACCCAGTACTTC.

This clonotype showed up many times. At one end, the junction sequence differs from germline, possibly due to a read error. The chain recombines TRBV7-9 with TRBJ1-1; tentatively, D is TRBD1 (6 bases). Germline assignment: CDR1 SEHNR and CDR2 FQNEAQ (reference sequence). CDR3 length: 14 amino acids. The CDR3 protein is CASSLGGAGTEAFF. Here the CDR3 DNA reads TGTGCCAGCAGTTTAGGGGGGGCGGGCACTGAAGCTTTCTTT.

The CDR3: CASSSIWRETQYF. The CDR3 DNA follows: TGTGCCAGCAGCTCGATTTGGCGAGAGACCCAGTACTTC. The chain is built from TRBV7-2 and TRBJ2-7; D call uncertain. The end of the DNA is better explained by TRBJ2-5, so the J call may be wrong. There are 13 residues in the CDR3. Germline assignment: CDR1 SGHTA and CDR2 FQGNSA.

With respect to this clonotype: Since a much larger clone is just one base distant, this may be a read error. The chain recombines TRBV6-5 with TRBJ2-7, with 11 bases matching TRBD1. This CDR3 contains 15 residues. Unmatched junction bases numbered 11, after V lost 6 bases and J lost 7 bases. The V gene's germline CDR1 is MNHEY and CDR2 SVGAGI. The CDR3 sequence: CASRERTGGYNEQYF. CDR3 DNA sequence: TGTGCCAGCAGGGAAAGGACAGGGGGCTACAATGAGCAGTACTTC.

This clonotype was seen a single time. The chain combines TRBV27 with TRBJ2-4; 12 bases agree with TRBD1. From germline, CDR1 is MNHEY and CDR2 SMNVEV (reference sequence). The CDR3 extends over 14 amino acids. After removal of 6 bases from V and 14 bases from J, the junction contained 11 bases not matched to a gene. The DNA for the CDR3 is TGTGCCAGCAGGCAACCCGGGACAGGGGGCAAGGAGTACTTC. Its translation is CASRQPGTGGKEYF.

This clonotype has a handful of counts. The chain recombines TRBV5-1 with TRBJ1-5; possibly TRBD1 for D (5 bases). The CDR3 is 15 amino acids. Germline V CDR1 and CDR2: SGHRS, YFSETQ. Trimming removed 4 bases at V and 3 bases at J, with 14 bases between. The CDR3 nucleotides read TGCGCCAGCAGCCCCACAGGAGAAATCAATCAGCCCCAGCATTTT. Its protein is CASSPTGEINQPQHF.

On this clonotype: Possible read error: a much larger clone is one base away. V gene TRBV7-2 combines with J gene TRBJ1-4; TRBD1 aligns across 8 bases. Germline V gives CDR1 SGHTA, CDR2 FQGNSA. The CDR3 covers 12 residues. CDR3 sequence reads: CVSSSLQGDLFF. The DNA for the CDR3 is TGTGTCAGCAGCTCCTTACAGGGGGACCTGTTTTTT.

In regard to this clonotype: At one end the junction does not follow the germline gene, possibly because of a read error. The chain has TRBV10-3 and TRBJ1-2; TRBD1 agrees at 10 bases. This CDR3 contains 14 residues. CDR1 is ENHRY and CDR2 is SYGVKD in the germline V gene. CDR3 nucleotides: TGTGCGGCCCGGGACAGGGGCCCTAACTGTGGCTACACCTTC. This codes for CAARDRGPNCGYTF.

This clonotype has only a few counts. The chain recombines TRBV5-8 with TRBJ1-6; D is ambiguous. This CDR3 spans 14 amino acids. The V end lost 3 bases, the J end lost 7 bases, and 11 bases lay between the germline ends. Germline CDR1 and CDR2: SGHTS and YDEGEE. The CDR3 reads CASSSRAANSPLHF. DNA for the CDR3: TGTGCCAGCAGCTCCCGGGCCGCAAATTCACCCCTCCACTTT. Using reference TRBV5-8 and TRBJ1-6 for the parts outside the CDR3, the full variable domain is EAGVTQSPTHLIKTRGQQATLRCSPISGHTSVYWYQQALGLGLQFLLWYDEGEERNRGNFPPRFSGRQFPNYSSELNVNALELEDSALYLCASSSRAANSPLHFGNGTRLTVT.

The table lists this clonotype with many counts. This sequence joins TRBV7-2 and TRBJ2-6; 7 nucleotides agree with TRBD1. The V segment lost 5 bases and the J segment 2 bases; nucleotides outside the gene matches: 3. This CDR3 is 15 amino acids long. The germline CDR1 and CDR2 sequences are SGHTA and FQGNSA. CDR3 residues: CASSVTGAGANVLTF. CDR3 nucleotide sequence: TGTGCCAGCAGCGTAACAGGGGCTGGGGCCAACGTCCTGACTTTC. The variable domain in full, completed from reference TRBV7-2 and TRBJ2-6, reads GAGVSQSPSNKVTEKGKDVELRCDPISGHTALYWYRQSLGQGLEFLIYFQGNSAPDKSGLPSDRFSAERTGGSVSTLTIQRTQQEDSAVYLCASSVTGAGANVLTFGAGSRLTVL.

This clonotype was recorded at least ten times. The chain links TRBV20-1 to TRBJ1-5; 8 bases agree with TRBD1. J lost 8 bases, V lost 5 bases, and 5 bases had no gene match. This CDR3 contains 12 residues. The germline V gene has CDR1 DFQATT and CDR2 SNEGSKA (reference sequence). The CDR3 DNA is TGCAGTGCTGGACAGGGAAGAGAGCCCCAGCATTTT. Protein sequence: CSAGQGREPQHF.

Note on this clonotype: It may be a read error: a sequence one base away is much more abundant. The chain recombines TRBV6-5 with TRBJ1-2; no reliable D call. CDR1 is MNHEY, CDR2 SVGAGI, per germline. CDR3 size: 14 residues. This chain's CDR3 is CASGYDRKNYGYTF. The CDR3, as DNA: TGTGCCAGCGGTTATGATAGAAAGAACTATGGCTACACCTTC.

This clonotype was seen many times. This sequence joins TRBV7-2 and TRBJ2-3; TRBD1 agrees at 8 bases. V was pared by 4 bases and J by 2 bases, with 5 bases of the junction left unmatched. Germline CDR1 and CDR2: SGHTA and FQGNSA. The CDR3 is 15 amino acids. The CDR3 protein is CASSSNRGNTDTQYF. CDR3 nucleotides: TGTGCCAGCAGCTCGAACAGGGGGAACACAGATACGCAGTATTTT.